The 27 T cell receptor beta chains listed next were all sequenced from one sample in a study of T-cell memory formation after mild COVID-19 (dated by TCRdb to the early 2020s). The library was prepared using 5' RACE. TCRdb lists the instrument as Illumina NovaSeq 6000. TCRdb redid the processing of the public reads, applying fastp at Q25 and MiXCR, and retained in-frame beta chains. Identical CDR3 protein sequences are pooled into one entry, listed with their most common genes and DNA. The sample records about 160,000 distinct CDR3 sequences, roughly 31% of which are singletons. The ten largest make up around 13% of the sample. Sequenced material: PBMCs or a T cell subset sorted from them (not recorded which). All receptors come from an adult woman who had mild COVID-19 (a few samples of this study predate the infection). The sample titles of this study are shuffled in the database, so cell type and time point are left out; the donor was told from shared clones.

The chain couples TRBV7-9 to TRBJ2-2; D is ambiguous. Germline values: CDR1 SEHNR, CDR2 FQNEAQ (reference sequence). CDR3 length: 14 residues. The germline V and J ends were trimmed by 3 bases and 3 bases, with 8 bases remaining between them. CDR3 DNA sequence: TGTGCCAGCAGCTTGGCCGCCTACACCGGGGAGCTGTTTTTT. The encoded protein is CASSLAAYTGELFF.

This clonotype was observed a handful of times. The rearrangement uses TRBV27 and TRBJ1-1; D call uncertain. V lost 6 bases and J lost 1, with 9 bases in between. Germline V gene data show CDR1 as MNHEY and CDR2 as SMNVEV (reference sequence). The CDR3 extends over 13 amino acids. Here the CDR3 reads CASRVGRNTEAFF. DNA of the CDR3: TGTGCCAGCAGGGTTGGGAGGAACACTGAAGCTTTCTTT.

The chain joins TRBV30 to TRBJ2-3; 13 bases match TRBD2. CDR3 length: 16 amino acids. Looked up from germline, CDR1 is GTSNPN and CDR2 is SVGIG (reference sequence). J lost 2 bases, V lost 2 bases, and 4 bases had no gene match. CDR3 in amino acids: CAWSKGTSGDTDTQYF. The CDR3, as DNA: TGTGCCTGGAGTAAAGGGACTAGCGGGGACACAGATACGCAGTATTTT.

This clonotype was detected many times. The chain employs TRBV20-1 and TRBJ1-5; D remains unclear. Germline CDR1 and CDR2: DFQATT and SNEGSKA (reference sequence). The V end lost 3 bases, the J end lost 0 bases, and 6 bases lay between the germline ends. The CDR3 has 13 amino acids. The CDR3 nucleotides are TGCAGTGCTAGTCCCTATAGCAATCAGCCCCAGCATTTT. Its translation: CSASPYSNQPQHF.

This clonotype was picked up many times. The J gene is TRBJ2-1, the V gene TRBV4-2; D remains unclear. The CDR3 is made up of 14 amino acids. The germline gives CDR1 LGHNA, CDR2 YNFKEQ. Between the trimmed V and J ends, which lost 1 base and 5 bases, there was a span of 9 bases. CDR3 bases: TGTGCCAGCAGCCAAGGCGGCGCGGACAATGAGCAGTTCTTC. Its protein is CASSQGGADNEQFF.

This clonotype was seen a handful of times. The chain joins TRBV9 to TRBJ1-2; no definite D call. The CDR3 loop spans 15 amino acids. The germline V and J ends were trimmed by 0 bases and 7 bases, with 16 bases remaining between them. From germline, CDR1 is SGDLS and CDR2 YYNGEE. CDR3 coding DNA: TGTGCCAGCAGCGTAGGGAGTGAGTCTTTTGGTGGCTACACCTTC. Its translation is CASSVGSESFGGYTF. The full variable domain, in which reference TRBV9 and TRBJ1-2 provide the parts outside the CDR3, is DSGVTQTPKHLITATGQRVTLRCSPRSGDLSVYWYQQSLDQGLQFLIQYYNGEERAKGNILERFSAQQFPDLHSELNLSSLELGDSALYFCASSVGSESFGGYTFGSGTRLTVV.

CDR3 region: CASSPLRGPGNTEAFF. CDR3 sequence (DNA): TGTGCCAGCTCACCACTCCGGGGGCCGGGGAACACTGAAGCTTTCTTT. The chain carries TRBV18 and TRBJ1-1; D perhaps matches TRBD1 (6 bases). Per the germline V gene, CDR1 is KGHSH and CDR2 is LQKENI. The germline V and J ends were trimmed by 1 base and 1 base, with 13 bases remaining between them. The CDR3 runs 16 residues.

This clonotype has only a few counts. The chain has TRBV12-3 or TRBV12-4 and TRBJ2-7; TRBD2 matches at 12 bases. CDR3 size: 14 residues. V dropped 8 bases and J dropped 7; count of bases not matched to a gene: 9. In nucleotides, the CDR3 is TGTGCCAGCCGACTAGCGGGAGCACTGGGGGAGCAGTACTTC. Residues: CASRLAGALGEQYF.

Only a few counts were recorded for this clonotype. This chain links TRBV12-3 or TRBV12-4 with TRBJ2-7; D unresolved. The CDR3 spans 13 residues. Trimming removed 3 bases from V and 1 base from J, with 7 bases in between. CDR3 nucleotides: TGTGCCAGCAGTTTTGACGGATCCTACGAGCAGTACTTC. This gives the protein CASSFDGSYEQYF.

The V and J genes are TRBV5-1 and TRBJ2-7; TRBD1 is a possible D gene (5 bases). The CDR3 spans 14 residues. Per germline, CDR1 SGHRS and CDR2 YFSETQ. V was trimmed by 2 bases and J by 5 bases, leaving 14 bases between them. CDR3: CASSFVGAGNEQYF. Written as DNA, the CDR3 is TGCGCCAGCAGCTTCGTAGGGGCTGGGAACGAGCAGTACTTC.

The chain employs TRBV9 and TRBJ2-1, with TRBD2 matching 14 bases. The trim removed 4 bases at V and 5 bases at J, leaving 2 bases unmatched. The CDR3 contains 15 residues. Looked up from germline, CDR1 is SGDLS and CDR2 is YYNGEE. CDR3 sequence: CASSPTSGGDNEQFF. In DNA, the CDR3 is TGTGCCAGCAGCCCGACTAGCGGGGGGGACAATGAGCAGTTCTTC. Filled out from reference TRBV9 and TRBJ2-1, the complete variable domain reads DSGVTQTPKHLITATGQRVTLRCSPRSGDLSVYWYQQSLDQGLQFLIQYYNGEERAKGNILERFSAQQFPDLHSELNLSSLELGDSALYFCASSPTSGGDNEQFFGPGTRLTVL.

The chain uses TRBV9 and TRBJ2-7; a weak D match, TRBD2 (5 bases). Trimming cost V 0 bases and J 2 bases, with 12 bases left between them. This CDR3 comprises 15 residues. CDR1 is SGDLS and CDR2 is YYNGEE in the germline V gene. This chain's CDR3 is CASSVGAGSPYEQYF. The CDR3 DNA sequence: TGTGCCAGCAGCGTAGGGGCGGGTAGCCCCTACGAGCAGTACTTC.

This clonotype appeared once. V and J are TRBV12-3 or TRBV12-4 and TRBJ2-1, with TRBD2 identical over 9 bases. This CDR3 region has 14 residues. Germline trimming cut 6 bases from V and 8 bases from J; bases unmatched to any gene: 8. The CDR3 loop is CASRPGTSLHEQFF. DNA for the CDR3: TGTGCCAGCAGGCCGGGGACTAGCCTCCATGAGCAGTTCTTC.

The rearrangement uses TRBV20-1 and TRBJ1-6; D possibly corresponds to TRBD1 (6 bases). Deletions cut 0 bases from V and 5 bases from J, with 11 bases between. Germline V gives CDR1 DFQATT, CDR2 SNEGSKA (reference sequence). The CDR3 contains 15 residues. CDR3: CSARDRTGHNSPLHF. The CDR3 DNA reads TGCAGTGCTAGAGATCGCACAGGGCATAATTCACCCCTCCACTTT.

This clonotype was seen only once. V gene TRBV11-1 combines with J gene TRBJ2-1; 13 bases line up with TRBD2. CDR1 and CDR2 (germline): SGHAT, FQDESV (reference sequence). Germline trimming cut 5 bases from V and 8 bases from J; bases unmatched to any gene: 6. The CDR3 has 15 residues. As DNA, the CDR3 is TGTGCCAGCAGCCCTTGGACTAGCGGGAGCTATGAGCAGTTCTTC. This codes for CASSPWTSGSYEQFF. The full variable domain, in which reference TRBV11-1 and TRBJ2-1 provide the parts outside the CDR3, is EAEVAQSPRYKITEKSQAVAFWCDPISGHATLYWYRQILGQGPELLVQFQDESVVDDSQLPKDRFSAERLKGVDSTLKIQPAELGDSAMYLCASSPWTSGSYEQFFGPGTRLTVL.

This clonotype was seen only a few times. The chain recombines TRBV6-6 with TRBJ2-7; the D gene is possibly TRBD2 (6 bases). Germline loops: CDR1 MNHNY, CDR2 SVGAGI (reference sequence). V dropped 7 bases and J dropped 5 bases, with 12 bases sitting between them. CDR3 size: 12 residues. This CDR3 is CASKGPGDEQYF. As DNA, the CDR3 is TGTGCCAGCAAAGGGCCGGGGGACGAGCAGTACTTC.

The rearrangement joins TRBV7-3 to TRBJ2-7, with 11 bases matching TRBD2. CDR3 length: 15 residues. Unmatched junction bases numbered 2, after V lost 2 bases and J lost 2 bases. Germline V gene lookup returns CDR1 SGHTA and CDR2 FQGTGA. This CDR3 reads CASSLGTSGPYEQYF. The CDR3 region has the DNA TGTGCCAGCAGCTTAGGGACTAGCGGCCCCTACGAGCAGTACTTC. The whole variable domain, filled in from reference TRBV7-3 and TRBJ2-7, reads GAGVSQTPSNKVTEKGKYVELRCDPISGHTALYWYRQSLGQGPEFLIYFQGTGAADDSGLPNDRFFAVRPEGSVSTLKIQRTERGDSAVYLCASSLGTSGPYEQYFGPGTRLTVT.

The chain couples TRBV29-1 to TRBJ2-2; D is undetermined. Trimming stripped 4 bases from V and 5 bases from J, with 8 bases between. CDR3 length equals 12 residues. Germline CDR1 SQVTM, CDR2 ANQGSEA. CDR3 DNA sequence: TGCAGCGTTGTATTGGGAACCGGGGAGCTGTTTTTT. Encoded protein: CSVVLGTGELFF.

V is TRBV5-1 and J is TRBJ2-1; D uncertain. Germline CDR1 and CDR2: SGHRS and YFSETQ. The CDR3 contains 15 residues. The V and J ends lost 1 base and 7 bases respectively, with 15 bases between them. CDR3 DNA sequence: TGCGCCAGCAGCTTGATAGGGAACACAGAGAATGAGCAGTTCTTC. Residues: CASSLIGNTENEQFF.

The J gene is TRBJ1-5, the V gene TRBV2; D uncertain. Germline V gene data show CDR1 as SNHLY and CDR2 as FYNNEI. CDR3 length: 13 residues. V lost 4 bases to trimming and J lost 9 bases, with 13 bases between them. CDR3 in amino acids: CASSVAGSGPQHF. CDR3 bases: TGTGCCAGCAGTGTTGCGGGTAGTGGGCCCCAGCATTTT.

The rearrangement joins TRBV27 to TRBJ2-2, with D maybe TRBD2 (5 bases). V lost 6 bases and J lost 8, with 19 bases in between. Germline CDR1 is MNHEY and CDR2 is SMNVEV (reference sequence). The CDR3 length is 15 residues. The CDR3 nucleotides are TGTGCCAGCAGCCAAGGACTCACTATCATGGGGGAGCTGTTTTTT. This sequence encodes CASSQGLTIMGELFF.

This clonotype was detected ten times or more. The V call is TRBV7-2, the J call TRBJ1-2; 10 nucleotides line up with TRBD1. V gave up 6 bases and J gave up 8 bases; unmatched junction bases: 9. The CDR3 runs to 14 residues. Germline CDR1 is SGHTA and CDR2 is FQGNSA. The CDR3 DNA reads as TGTGCCAGCAGTTCCGGGACAGGGGATCGGGGCTACACCTTC. Encoded protein: CASSSGTGDRGYTF.

The chain uses TRBV5-1 and TRBJ2-1, with 8 bases matching TRBD1. This CDR3 comprises 11 residues. Germline CDR1 and CDR2: SGHRS and YFSETQ. The V and J ends lost 7 bases and 8 bases, in that order; junction bases with no gene match: 2. The CDR3 nucleotides read TGCGCCAGCGACAGGGGTGATGAGCAGTTCTTC. As protein: CASDRGDEQFF.

This chain joins TRBV30 and TRBJ2-7, with TRBD1 matching over 9 bases. V lost 4 bases, J lost 2 bases, and 6 bases stayed unmatched. The CDR3 runs 14 residues. CDR1 and CDR2 (germline): GTSNPN, SVGIG (reference sequence). In DNA, the CDR3 is TGTGCCTGGAAACCCGGGGACAGGGCCTACGAGCAGTACTTC. Translating it yields CAWKPGDRAYEQYF.

This clonotype was observed a few times. The chain uses TRBV15 and TRBJ2-7, with TRBD1 identical over 8 bases. The V segment lost 5 bases and the J segment 2 bases; nucleotides outside the gene matches: 5. Germline assignment: CDR1 LNHNV and CDR2 YYDKDF (reference sequence). The CDR3 contains 14 residues. CDR3 protein: CATSSPGQAYEQYF. The CDR3 DNA reads as TGTGCCACCAGCTCGCCGGGACAGGCCTACGAGCAGTACTTC.

A few counts support this clonotype. This chain uses TRBV15 with TRBJ1-1; D remains unclear. V lost 1 base and J lost 3, with 12 bases in between. Germline V lookup: CDR1 LNHNV, CDR2 YYDKDF (reference sequence). The CDR3 covers 15 residues. The CDR3 here is CATSRALAEDTEAFF. In DNA form, the CDR3 reads TGTGCCACCAGCAGAGCACTGGCAGAAGACACTGAAGCTTTCTTT.

The gene calls are TRBV2 and TRBJ2-1, with 12 bases matching TRBD2. V was pared by 7 bases and J by 0 bases, with 10 bases of the junction left unmatched. CDR3 length: 18 amino acids. Looked up from germline, CDR1 is SNHLY and CDR2 is FYNNEI. The CDR3 DNA is TGTGCCAGCACCCGACTAGCGGGAGAATATAACTCCTACAATGAGCAGTTCTTC. Its translation: CASTRLAGEYNSYNEQFF.